The TCR beta chain under discussion was sequenced for a study of Tregs in tolerant kidney transplant recipients. Unmatched junction bases numbered 9, after V lost 6 bases and J lost 0 bases. CDR3 size: 16 residues. Looked up from germline, CDR1 is DFQATT and CDR2 is SNEGSKA (reference sequence). With regard to this clone: Its cognate antigen is unknown. The missing CDR3 end, 3 residues past where the read stops, is filled in from the germline J gene.

Notes on the study in general: Findings come from small patient numbers and require larger validation.

Clones were read by immunoSEQ multiplex PCR, and TCRdb kept only the in-frame ones, dropping some. The sample has tens of thousands of clones; the top ten hold roughly 0.85%. This clonotype was sampled from a human donor who received a combined kidney and bone marrow transplant. The sequencing here drew on CD4+ T cells from blood, taken before the transplant. J is TRBJ2-1 and V is TRBV20-1; 9 bases are a match to TRBD2. The CDR3 here is CSAAQLAGSSYNEQFF. The sequenced CDR3 bases are TGCAGTGCCGCCCAGCTAGCGGGGAGCTCCTACAATGAG.